These 19 T cell receptor beta chains originate from one sample sequenced in a study of shared clonotypes between healthy human individuals. Clones were read by immunoSEQ multiplex PCR, and TCRdb kept only the in-frame ones, dropping some. The sample has approximately 2.5 million clones; around 90% are singletons. Specimen: naive CD4+ T cells sorted from blood. The subset: CD45RA+ positively selected. These receptors were collected from a man aged 18 to 30 in good health.

The chain carries TRBV7-2 and TRBJ1-1; D is undetermined. The CDR3 is 15 residues long. Trimming cost V 3 bases and J 0 bases, with 11 bases left between them. Germline CDR1 reads SGHTA; CDR2 reads FQGNSA. CDR3 sequence reads: CASSFTAVLNTEAFF. The CDR3 DNA reads as TGTGCCAGCAGCTTTACGGCCGTATTGAACACTGAAGCTTTCTTT.

This clone has a handful of counts. This chain joins TRBV7-2 and TRBJ1-2, with D uncertain. V was shortened by 0 bases and J by 8 bases, with 10 bases between the two germline ends. CDR1 and CDR2 from the germline V gene are SGHTA and FQGNSA. The CDR3 is 13 residues long. CDR3 DNA: TGTGCCAGCAGCTTAGCGGAACAGAAGGGCTACACCTTC. Translating it yields CASSLAEQKGYTF.

With regard to this clone: The identical CDR3 is also encoded by other nucleotide sequences in the sample. The chain couples TRBV18 to TRBJ2-7; D is ambiguous. From germline, CDR1 is KGHSH and CDR2 LQKENI. Between the trimmed V and J ends, which lost 3 bases and 0 bases, there was a span of 9 bases. This CDR3 contains 14 residues. CDR3 nucleotides: TGTGCCAGCTCACCGGAAGGTATCTCCTACGAGCAGTACTTC. Its translation is CASSPEGISYEQYF.

The chain links TRBV6-5 to TRBJ1-6; tentative D call: TRBD1 (6 bases). The CDR3 extends over 15 amino acids. The germline CDR1 and CDR2 sequences are MNHEY and SVGAGI. Between the trimmed V and J ends, which lost 5 bases and 14 bases, there was a span of 22 bases. For the CDR3, the DNA is TGTGCCAGCAGTCCACAGGGAGGATCGGTGGGCACCCTCCACTTT. It encodes CASSPQGGSVGTLHF.

V and J are TRBV5-1 and TRBJ2-1; D not resolved. The germline gives CDR1 SGHRS, CDR2 YFSETQ. This CDR3 region has 11 residues. V was trimmed by 5 bases and J by 6 bases, leaving 6 bases between them. CDR3 bases: TGCGCCAGCAGAACAAGCAATGAGCAGTTCTTC. It encodes CASRTSNEQFF.

V and J are TRBV13 and TRBJ2-5; 8 nucleotides line up with TRBD2. The J segment lost 4 bases and the V segment lost 5 bases, leaving 9 bases of the junction unmatched. Germline lookup yields CDR1 PRHDT and CDR2 FYEKMQ (reference sequence). The length of the CDR3 is 15 residues. CDR3 DNA sequence: TGTGCCAGCAGCCGACGGGAGGGAGAGAGAGAGACCCAGTACTTC. It translates to CASSRREGERETQYF.

The chain recombines TRBV27 with TRBJ2-1, with 12 bases lining up with TRBD2. This CDR3 comprises 14 residues. The V gene's germline CDR1 is MNHEY and CDR2 SMNVEV (reference sequence). Trimming at V came to 8 bases and at J to 8 bases, leaving 7 bases not matched to a gene. CDR3 DNA sequence: TGTGCCAGCTTGACTAGCGGGAGTACCCATGAGCAGTTCTTC. This sequence encodes CASLTSGSTHEQFF.

Here the CDR3 reads CASSPDSDRGRGTDTQYF. DNA for the CDR3: TGTGCCAGCAGCCCCGACTCCGACAGGGGGCGAGGCACAGATACGCAGTATTTT. The chain joins TRBV11-2 to TRBJ2-3; 10 nucleotides agree with TRBD1. The ends lost 5 bases at V and 1 base at J; junction bases unmatched: 12. Germline V lookup: CDR1 SGHAT, CDR2 FQNNGV. The CDR3 extends over 18 amino acids.

In regard to this clone: Other DNA variants within this sample encode the same CDR3. The chain is built from TRBV6-6 and TRBJ1-1, with unresolved D. Per the germline V gene, CDR1 is MNHNY and CDR2 is SVGAGI (reference sequence). The length of the CDR3 is 14 residues. Trimming shortened V by 0 bases and J by 0 bases, and 5 bases separated the two germline ends. The chain's CDR3 is CASSYSTMNTEAFF. DNA for the CDR3: TGTGCCAGCAGTTACTCGACTATGAACACTGAAGCTTTCTTT.

The chain has TRBV6-5 and TRBJ1-1; the D gene is possibly TRBD1 (6 bases). V shed 5 bases and J shed 2 bases, with 12 bases lying between them. This CDR3 has 14 amino acids. The germline V gene has CDR1 MNHEY and CDR2 SVGAGI. Here the CDR3 reads CASSKQGPNTEAFF. CDR3 coding DNA: TGTGCCAGCAGTAAACAGGGTCCCAACACTGAAGCTTTCTTT.

The chain has TRBV6-4 and TRBJ2-3, with TRBD2 identical over 7 bases. Germline assignment: CDR1 MRHNA and CDR2 SNTAGT. This CDR3 is 14 amino acids long. Trimming took 8 bases from V and 1 from J; bases not matched to a gene: 6. The CDR3 is CASEREGGTDTQYF. The CDR3 DNA is TGTGCCAGCGAGCGGGAAGGGGGCACAGATACGCAGTATTTT.

This chain connects TRBV7-9 to TRBJ2-1; TRBD1 is a possible D gene (6 bases). This CDR3 comprises 13 residues. The V gene's germline CDR1 is SEHNR and CDR2 FQNEAQ (reference sequence). Trimming stripped 5 bases from V and 6 bases from J, with 11 bases between. As DNA, the CDR3 is TGTGCCAGCAGCCCCACAGGGTTCAATGAGCAGTTCTTC. Translation: CASSPTGFNEQFF.

This clone was seen just once. CDR3 in amino acids: CASSLGGGIRTDTQYF. DNA of the CDR3: TGTGCCAGCAGCTTAGGAGGGGGCATCCGCACAGATACGCAGTATTTT. The genes are TRBV7-9 and TRBJ2-3; the match to TRBD1 covers 7 bases. The V gene's germline CDR1 is SEHNR and CDR2 FQNEAQ (reference sequence). The trim removed 1 base at V and 1 base at J, leaving 5 bases unmatched. This CDR3 has 16 residues.

The rearrangement links TRBV11-3 to TRBJ2-7, with 10 positions matching TRBD1. CDR1 and CDR2 from the germline V gene are SGHNT and YENEEA. This CDR3 contains 15 residues. With 3 bases clipped from V and 2 bases from J, the junction kept 4 bases outside the gene matches. In nucleotides, the CDR3 is TGTGCCAGCAGCTTTGGGGACAGGGGCCCCTACGAGCAGTACTTC. Translated: CASSFGDRGPYEQYF.

This chain connects TRBV14 to TRBJ2-7; D is perhaps TRBD2 (6 bases). V was shortened by 6 bases and J by 3 bases, with 15 bases between the two germline ends. CDR1 is SGHDN and CDR2 is FVKESK in the germline V gene. The CDR3 spans 14 residues. This CDR3 is CASRGTSNNYEQYF. The CDR3, as DNA: TGTGCCAGCAGGGGGACTTCCAATAACTACGAGCAGTACTTC.

This chain uses TRBV15 with TRBJ2-1, with TRBD2 identical over 8 bases. This CDR3 has 16 amino acids. CDR1 and CDR2 (germline): LNHNV, YYDKDF (reference sequence). J gave up 4 bases and V 1 base, and 6 bases lay outside the gene matches. In DNA, the CDR3 is TGTGCCACCAGCAGAGGCTTAGCGGGACGTTACAATGAGCAGTTCTTC. The encoded protein is CATSRGLAGRYNEQFF.

This rearrangement joins TRBV27 to TRBJ2-1; D might be TRBD1 (5 bases). The CDR3 sequence is 17 residues long. V lost 8 bases and J lost 8, with 28 bases in between. Germline V gene data show CDR1 as MNHEY and CDR2 as SMNVEV (reference sequence). The CDR3, as DNA: TGTGCCAGCGGGGTACCGGTTGACAGCTACCTTCCGGATGAGCAGTTCTTC. Protein product: CASGVPVDSYLPDEQFF.

Comments on this clone: The same CDR3 can be traced to other DNA sequences in this sample. The chain has TRBV7-2 and TRBJ2-1, with a tentative D call TRBD2 (5 bases). Germline-derived CDR1 and CDR2 are SGHTA and FQGNSA. Between the trimmed V and J ends, which lost 1 base and 0 bases, there was a span of 7 bases. The CDR3 spans 15 residues. CDR3 amino acids: CASSLGTSSYNEQFF. The CDR3 DNA is TGTGCCAGCAGCTTAGGAACTAGCTCCTACAATGAGCAGTTCTTC.

The rearrangement links TRBV10-1 to TRBJ1-6, with 9 bases fitting TRBD1. The CDR3 is made up of 15 amino acids. The V segment lost 6 bases and the J segment 9 bases; nucleotides outside the gene matches: 9. Germline values: CDR1 WNHNN, CDR2 SYGVQD (reference sequence). The CDR3 coding sequence is TGCGCCAGCAGCTCGGACAGGGGAAAAGGTTCACCCCTCCACTTT. This encodes CASSSDRGKGSPLHF.